These 19 T cell receptor beta chains were all obtained from the same sample, sequenced in a study of T cell clusters in autoimmune cytopenias. TRB rearrangements were amplified by touch-down multiplex PCR with mixed TRB-A/B primers. TCRdb re-called the multiplex PCR reads and shows each CDR3 protein once, DNA omitted. The table for this sample gives hundreds of distinct CDR3 sequences. Roughly 38,000 genome equivalents of blood DNA were amplified for TRB. The sample was also linked to a second study, of T cell repertoires in aging, cancer and after chemotherapy.

The sequencing sample was made of peripheral blood. These receptors were collected from a human donor with chronic lymphocytic leukemia.

The gene calls are TRBV12-3 or TRBV12-4 and TRBJ2-3. This CDR3 spans 12 amino acids. The CDR3: CTSSAGSDTQYF.

This clonotype ranks as large in terms of frequency. The chain links TRBV19 to TRBJ2-1; the D call of TRBD2 rests on TCRdb alone, since no DNA is present to check it. Germline V lookup: CDR1 LNHDA, CDR2 SQIVND (reference sequence). The CDR3 contains 15 residues. Here the CDR3 reads CASHGLEAGVREQFF.

This clonotype is medium-sized by frequency. The CDR3 spells CASFLQGDTEAFF. The rearrangement uses TRBV6-5 and TRBJ1-1; TCRdb indicates TRBD1, and absent DNA this call remains unverified. The CDR3 extends over 13 amino acids. Germline assignment: CDR1 MNHEY and CDR2 SVGAGI.

Measured by frequency, this clonotype is large. J is TRBJ2-6 and V is TRBV27. This CDR3 is 14 amino acids long. Per the germline V gene, CDR1 is MNHEY and CDR2 is SMNVEV (reference sequence). The CDR3 protein is CASAPDSGANVLTF. Drawing the rest from reference TRBV27 and TRBJ2-6, the complete variable domain is EAQVTQNPRYLITVTGKKLTVTCSQNMNHEYMSWYRQDPGLGLRQIYYSMNVEVTDKGDVPEGYKVSRKEKRNFPLILESPSPNQTSLYFCASAPDSGANVLTFGAGSRLTVL.

In terms of frequency, this clonotype is medium-sized. CDR3 loop: CASSRDRGETQYF. This chain links TRBV11-2 with TRBJ2-5; TCRdb's D gene call, TRBD1, goes unchecked for lack of DNA. Germline lookup yields CDR1 SGHAT and CDR2 FQNNGV. There are 13 residues in the CDR3. Full variable domain (remainder filled in from reference TRBV11-2 and TRBJ2-5): EAGVAQSPRYKIIEKRQSVAFWCNPISGHATLYWYQQILGQGPKLLIQFQNNGVVDDSQLPKDRFSAERLKGVDSTLKIQPAKLEDSAVYLCASSRDRGETQYFGPGTRLLVL.

This chain links TRBV28 with TRBJ2-7; the TCRdb D gene call, TRBD1, has no DNA to confirm it. Germline assignment: CDR1 MDHEN and CDR2 SYDVKM. This CDR3 is built from 13 residues. CDR3 in amino acids: CASIDSDVYEQYF.

This clonotype shows up as large by frequency. This rearrangement joins TRBV6-5 to TRBJ1-4. In germline, CDR1 is MNHEY, CDR2 SVGAGI. CDR3 length: 13 amino acids. The CDR3 spells CASSDRPNEKLFF.

Judged by frequency, this clonotype is medium-sized. V is TRBV5-1 and J is TRBJ1-3. The CDR3 runs 14 residues. Germline V gene lookup returns CDR1 SGHRS and CDR2 YFSETQ. CDR3 amino acids: CASSLGTSGNTIYF.

This CDR3 is CASSPGPGSGEAFF. The chain has TRBV7-7 and TRBJ1-1; without DNA, the TCRdb call of TRBD1 cannot be checked. CDR3 length: 14 residues. Germline V lookup: CDR1 SSHAT, CDR2 FNYEAQ (reference sequence).

The V call is TRBV28, the J call TRBJ1-6; TCRdb's assignment of TRBD1 cannot be checked, as there is no DNA. The germline gives CDR1 MDHEN, CDR2 SYDVKM. The CDR3 spans 16 residues. The CDR3 sequence: CASKNHGQGFNSPLHF.

Considering frequency, this clonotype is large. This chain uses TRBV19 with TRBJ2-1; lacking DNA, the TRBD1 call made by TCRdb goes unchecked. Looked up from germline, CDR1 is LNHDA and CDR2 is SQIVND (reference sequence). The CDR3 runs to 16 residues. The CDR3 protein is CASTDRGRGTYNEQFF. Variable domain in full (rest from reference TRBV19 and TRBJ2-1): DGGITQSPKYLFRKEGQNVTLSCEQNLNHDAMYWYRQDPGQGLRLIYYSQIVNDFQKGDIAEGYSVSREKKESFPLTVTSAQKNPTAFYLCASTDRGRGTYNEQFFGPGTRLTVL.

This clonotype is classed as large by frequency. V usage is TRBV7-6 and J usage is TRBJ2-3; TCRdb names TRBD1, which stays unverified in the absence of DNA. This CDR3 is 14 amino acids long. Per germline, CDR1 SGHVS and CDR2 FNYEAQ. CDR3: CASSPPPGGDTQYF.

Considering frequency, this clonotype is large. The rearrangement links TRBV18 to TRBJ2-1; TCRdb's D gene call, TRBD1, goes unchecked for lack of DNA. The CDR3 runs to 16 residues. CDR1 is KGHSH, CDR2 LQKENI, per germline. CDR3 residues: CASSPPVRNRANEQFF.

This clonotype is medium-sized by frequency. The genes are TRBV6-5 and TRBJ1-2; TCRdb returns TRBD1, unconfirmable since there is no DNA. Germline CDR1 MNHEY, CDR2 SVGAGI. The CDR3 is 17 amino acids. The CDR3 protein is CASSPWTGRSGGYGYTF.

This clonotype counts as medium-sized by frequency. V gene TRBV6-2 or TRBV6-3 combines with J gene TRBJ2-7; absent DNA, TCRdb's TRBD1 call cannot be checked. The CDR3 is 13 residues long. Germline values: CDR1 MNHEY, CDR2 SVGEGT. The CDR3 reads CASGTGGSYEQYF.

The V call is TRBV12-5, the J call TRBJ2-4; TCRdb proposes TRBD1, but this gene call is untestable without DNA. Germline CDR1 and CDR2: LGHNT and FRNRAP. CDR3 size: 13 residues. CDR3 protein: CASAADRSLIQYF.

This clonotype is deemed large by its frequency. V and J are TRBV19 and TRBJ2-1; TCRdb picks TRBD2, but there is no DNA to check that call. This CDR3 contains 18 residues. CDR1 is LNHDA and CDR2 is SQIVND in the germline V gene (reference sequence). CDR3 amino acids: CASGGLAGGGMAYNEQFF.

This clonotype is deemed medium-sized by its frequency. The chain employs TRBV19 and TRBJ1-5. CDR1 is LNHDA and CDR2 is SQIVND in the germline V gene (reference sequence). The CDR3 spans 15 residues. This CDR3 is CASTRTRDSNQPQHF.

In terms of frequency, this clonotype is medium-sized. CDR3 amino acids: CASSLRAAGPNEQFF. The J gene is TRBJ2-1, the V gene TRBV5-1; with no DNA, the TCRdb D assignment of TRBD1 cannot be verified. Germline CDR1 is SGHRS and CDR2 is YFSETQ. The CDR3 totals 15 residues.